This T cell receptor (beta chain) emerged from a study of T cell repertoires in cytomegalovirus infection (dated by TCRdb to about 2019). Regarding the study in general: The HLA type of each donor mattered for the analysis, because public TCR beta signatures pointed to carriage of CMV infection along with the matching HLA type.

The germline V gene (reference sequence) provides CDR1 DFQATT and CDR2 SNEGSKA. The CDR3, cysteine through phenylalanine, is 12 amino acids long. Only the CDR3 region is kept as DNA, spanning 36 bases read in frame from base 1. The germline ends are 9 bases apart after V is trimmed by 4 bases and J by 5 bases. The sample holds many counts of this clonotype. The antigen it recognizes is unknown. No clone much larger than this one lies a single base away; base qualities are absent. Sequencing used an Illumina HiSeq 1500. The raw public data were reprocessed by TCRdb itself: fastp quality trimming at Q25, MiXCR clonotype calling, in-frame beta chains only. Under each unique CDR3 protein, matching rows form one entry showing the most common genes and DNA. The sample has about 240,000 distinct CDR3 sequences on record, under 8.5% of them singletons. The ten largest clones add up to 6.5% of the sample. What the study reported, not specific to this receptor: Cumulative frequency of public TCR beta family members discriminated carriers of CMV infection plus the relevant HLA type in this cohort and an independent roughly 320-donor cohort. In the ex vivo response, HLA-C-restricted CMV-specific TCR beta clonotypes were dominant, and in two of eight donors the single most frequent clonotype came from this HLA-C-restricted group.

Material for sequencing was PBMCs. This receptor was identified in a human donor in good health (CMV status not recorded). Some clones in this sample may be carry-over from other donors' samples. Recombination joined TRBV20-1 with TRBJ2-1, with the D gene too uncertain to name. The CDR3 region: CSATPHNNEQFF. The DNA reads TGCAGTGCTACACCCCATAACAATGAGCAGTTCTTC.